A selection of T cell receptor beta chains follows, all from one sample in a study of shared clonotypes between healthy human individuals. The assay was immunoSEQ multiplex PCR, and TCRdb's table has in-frame clones only and misses some. The data show some 2,000,000 clones, approximately 94% seen once. Sequencing was carried out using naive CD4+ T cells sorted from blood. Receptors originate from a man younger than 30 in good health. Both conserved end residues are part of each CDR3. D genes are given only for firm matches. Clone size is given for some rows only: seen once, a few or many times, or a class if the clone is expanded.

d_gene,v_gene,abundance,j_gene,CDR3nt,CDR3aa
NA,TRBV28,NA,TRBJ1-5,TGTGCCAGCAGTTTAGGACAGCAGCCCCAGCATTTT,CASSLGQQPQHF
NA,TRBV5-1,NA,TRBJ1-1,TGCGCCAGCCGCCTTAGGACAGACGCTGAAGCTTTCTTT,CASRLRTDAEAFF
NA,TRBV7-9,NA,TRBJ1-1,TGTGCCAGCAGCAAATCCCCAGAAACTGAAGCTTTCTTT,CASSKSPETEAFF
NA,TRBV6-6,NA,TRBJ2-5,TGTGCCAGCAGCCGTCGCGCGGAGGCTGGAGAGACCCAGTACTTC,CASSRRAEAGETQYF
NA,TRBV6-5,NA,TRBJ2-7,TGTGCCAGCAGTCAGCCATCTGCAACCTACGAGCAGTACTTC,CASSQPSATYEQYF
NA,TRBV9,NA,TRBJ2-1,TGTGCCAGCAGCGTAGTTGGCGCTACCTACTACAATGAGCAGTTCTTC,CASSVVGATYYNEQFF
TRBD1,TRBV19,NA,TRBJ1-1,TGTGCCAGTATCCGGGACAGTATGAACACTGAAGCTTTCTTT,CASIRDSMNTEAFF
NA,TRBV18,NA,TRBJ2-7,TGTGCCAGCTCACCACGCAGGGACGAGCAGTACTTC,CASSPRRDEQYF
NA,TRBV27,NA,TRBJ1-5,TGTGCCAGCAGTTTGGGCCAGGGCGGAGTTCAGCCCCAGCATTTT,CASSLGQGGVQPQHF
NA,TRBV6-5,NA,TRBJ2-5,TGTGCCAGCAGTTACGAAGGGACCCAGTACTTC,CASSYEGTQYF
TRBD1,TRBV18,NA,TRBJ1-6,TGTGCCAGCTCACTGGGACAGCCAACGGGGTCACCCCTCCACTTT,CASSLGQPTGSPLHF
NA,TRBV7-9,once,TRBJ1-2,TGTGCCAGCAGCTTAAAGGGGTCTAACTATGGCTACACCTTC,CASSLKGSNYGYTF
NA,TRBV30,NA,TRBJ1-2,TGTGCCTGGAGTGTATGGGGGACAAATGGCTACACCTTC,CAWSVWGTNGYTF
NA,TRBV13,NA,TRBJ1-1,TGTGCCAGCAGCTTAGACAGAACAGGCACTGAAGCTTTCTTT,CASSLDRTGTEAFF
NA,TRBV9,once,TRBJ2-4,TGTGCCAGCAGCGTAGTGAATTCGACTGGACTAGCCAAAAACATTCAGTACTTC,CASSVVNSTGLAKNIQYF
TRBD1,TRBV28,NA,TRBJ2-7,TGTGCCAGCAGGCTCATACAGGGGAGCTCCTACGAGCAGTACTTC,CASRLIQGSSYEQYF
NA,TRBV6-5,NA,TRBJ2-2,TGTGCCAGCAGTTACGGGACTCTGACGACCGGGGAGCTGTTTTTT,CASSYGTLTTGELFF
NA,TRBV7-8,NA,TRBJ1-4,TGTGCCAGCAGCACCCCGGAAGAAAAAAATGAAAAACTGTTTTTT,CASSTPEEKNEKLFF
TRBD1,TRBV18,once,TRBJ2-7,TGTGCCAGCTCCCCCACCGGGACAGGGGGTTACGAGCAGTACTTC,CASSPTGTGGYEQYF
NA,TRBV4-2,NA,TRBJ2-5,TGTGCCAGCAGCCAAGATATTGGCCTGTACCAAGAGACCCAGTACTTC,CASSQDIGLYQETQYF
NA,TRBV30,NA,TRBJ2-7,TGTGCCTGGAGTGTTGTAGGGCAAAGCTCCTACGAGCAGTACTTC,CAWSVVGQSSYEQYF
NA,TRBV18,NA,TRBJ1-1,TGTGCCAGCTCACCAGAGACAGCGAACACTGAAGCTTTCTTT,CASSPETANTEAFF
NA,TRBV5-5,NA,TRBJ1-6,TGTGCCAGCAGCTCTCGGCCACTTAACCCCGAGGCCCTCCACTTT,CASSSRPLNPEALHF
NA,TRBV6-6,NA,TRBJ1-5,TGTGCCAGCAGCACCACAGAGAGCCGGTCGCCCCAGCATTTT,CASSTTESRSPQHF
NA,TRBV10-2,NA,TRBJ2-7,TGCGCCAGCAGTGAGCACGCTAGCGCCTACGAGCAGTACTTC,CASSEHASAYEQYF
NA,TRBV7-9,NA,TRBJ2-7,TGTGCCAGCAGCCTAAACCTGCGGCCCTACGAGCAGTACTTC,CASSLNLRPYEQYF
NA,TRBV18,NA,TRBJ2-1,TGTGCCAGCTCACTATCTCCTTCGCGGGAGCAGTTCTTC,CASSLSPSREQFF
TRBD1,TRBV19,NA,TRBJ2-7,TGTGCCAGTAGTCCTCGGGGACAGGGTGTTTACGAGCAGTACTTC,CASSPRGQGVYEQYF
NA,TRBV7-2,once,TRBJ1-2,TGTGCCAGCAGCCAGACAGGACATGGCTACACCTTC,CASSQTGHGYTF
NA,TRBV6-5,NA,TRBJ2-5,TGTGCCAGCAGTCGGACACTTCAAGAGACCCAGTACTTC,CASSRTLQETQYF